Listed below are T cell receptor beta chains from one sample, sequenced in a study of OX40 agonist ivuxolimab in advanced cancers. Using immunoSEQ multiplex PCR, the repertoire was profiled, and TCRdb retains in-frame clones only, with some absent. The sample records tens of thousands of clones, roughly 87% being singletons. Sequenced here: CD4+ or CD8+ T cells sorted from blood, sampled in a trial of the OX40 agonist ivuxolimab. Receptor source: an adult with an advanced solid tumor such as melanoma, head and neck, liver or kidney cancer. Both conserved end residues are part of each CDR3. A D gene is named only where the DNA matches it firmly. Clone size appears in some rows only: once, few, many, or a class for an expanded clone.

D | J | V | size | DNA | CDR3
TRBD1 | TRBJ2-7 | TRBV5-1 | - | TGCGCCAGCAGCTTGTCCGGGACAGAGACGTACGAGCAGTACTTC | CASSLSGTETYEQYF
- | TRBJ1-1 | TRBV7-6 | - | TGTGCCAGCAGCCAGTTGGCCTTTCGGTCGTTGTACGGGAACACTGAAGCTTTCTTT | CASSQLAFRSLYGNTEAFF
TRBD2 | TRBJ2-1 | TRBV11-2 | - | TGTGCCAGCAGCTTAAATTGGGCGGGAGGGCCTAGGGGCAATGAGCAGTTCTTC | CASSLNWAGGPRGNEQFF
TRBD1 | TRBJ2-1 | TRBV30 | - | TGTGCCTGGGTGGGACAGGCGACTGGCAATGAGCAGTTCTTC | CAWVGQATGNEQFF
- | TRBJ1-4 | TRBV30 | - | TGTGCCTGGAGTAATATAGCGGCAACTAATGAAAAACTGTTTTTT | CAWSNIAATNEKLFF
TRBD1 | TRBJ2-5 | TRBV11-3 | - | TGTGCCAGCAGCTTATTGGTCCGGGACAGGGGGTCTGAGACCCAGTACTTC | CASSLLVRDRGSETQYF
- | TRBJ1-4 | TRBV13 | - | TGTGCCAGCAGCTTAGGCGGCAGGGTAGGAGAAAAACTGTTTTTT | CASSLGGRVGEKLFF
- | TRBJ1-6 | TRBV27 | - | TGTGCCAGCAGCCTGGGACATCTTTCACCCCTCCACTTT | CASSLGHLSPLHF
TRBD1 | TRBJ1-4 | TRBV7-9 | - | TGTGCCAGCAGCAGAAGGACAGGGGATAATGAAAAACTGTTTTTT | CASSRRTGDNEKLFF
- | TRBJ2-7 | TRBV9 | - | TGTGCCAGCAGCGTAGGGTGGGGACAACCTGCCTACGAGCAGTACTTC | CASSVGWGQPAYEQYF
- | TRBJ2-7 | TRBV5-4 | - | TGTGCCAGCAGCTTGGACCTAGGCTACGAGCAGTACTTC | CASSLDLGYEQYF
- | TRBJ2-7 | TRBV6-5 | - | TGTGCCAGCAGCCTGGACAAATACGAGCAGTACTTC | CASSLDKYEQYF
TRBD2 | TRBJ2-5 | TRBV6-1 | - | TGTGCCAGCAGTAGTTCGACTAGCGGGTGGGGAGGGGAGTACTTC | CASSSSTSGWGGEYF
TRBD1 | TRBJ1-2 | TRBV6-5 | - | TGTGCCAGCAGTGCGAGAGGGGGCTGGGGCTACACCTTC | CASSARGGWGYTF
- | TRBJ2-7 | TRBV15 | - | TGTGCCACCAGCAGAGATCCGGCGGGGAGTGCGCTGAGAGAGCAGTACTTC | CATSRDPAGSALREQYF
- | TRBJ2-7 | TRBV5-3 | - | TGTGCCAGCAGCTTGTCCTCGTACGAGCAGTACTTC | CASSLSSYEQYF
- | TRBJ2-3 | TRBV16 | - | TGTGCCAGCAGCCACCAAGGTACAGGCACAGATACGCAGTATTTT | CASSHQGTGTDTQYF
TRBD2 | TRBJ2-3 | TRBV30 | - | TGTGCCTGGAGTAGAGCGGGAGGGGGCACAGATACGCAGTATTTT | CAWSRAGGGTDTQYF
TRBD1 | TRBJ1-2 | TRBV15 | - | TGTGCCACCAGCTCCCGGACCCAAGGGACAGGCCGCTATGGCTACACCTTC | CATSSRTQGTGRYGYTF
- | TRBJ1-5 | TRBV5-6 | - | TGTGCCAGCAGCTTACGGGAGCACAATCAGCCCCAGCATTTT | CASSLREHNQPQHF
- | TRBJ1-1 | TRBV7-3 | - | TGTGCCAGCAGCTCCTCGGGGGCAAGAAACACTGAAGCTTTCTTT | CASSSSGARNTEAFF
- | TRBJ2-3 | TRBV10-3 | - | TGTGCCATCAGTGAGGACCCCGGCACAGATACGCAGTATTTT | CAISEDPGTDTQYF
TRBD2 | TRBJ2-5 | TRBV7-2 | - | TGTGCCAGCAGCTCACGACTAGCGGTAAAGGTGGGAGAGACCCAGTACTTC | CASSSRLAVKVGETQYF
- | TRBJ1-6 | TRBV7-9 | - | TGTGCCAGCAGCCCCACCGGGGCACGGGGCGGTTCACCCCTCCACTTT | CASSPTGARGGSPLHF
- | TRBJ2-1 | TRBV12-5 | - | TGTGCTAGTGCCCCCGGGACACTAGAGGTGGATGAGCAGTTCTTC | CASAPGTLEVDEQFF
TRBD2 | TRBJ2-1 | TRBV7-3 | - | TGTGCCAGCAGCCATAGCGGGATAAGGAATGAGCAGTTCTTC | CASSHSGIRNEQFF
TRBD2 | TRBJ2-7 | TRBV5-6 | - | TGTGCCAGCAGCTTGGTGCTAGCGGGAGCCTACGAGCAGTACTTC | CASSLVLAGAYEQYF
- | TRBJ1-6 | TRBV7-7 | - | TGTGCTAGCAGCTCTAGACAGAATTCACCCCTCCACTTT | CASSSRQNSPLHF
TRBD2 | TRBJ2-7 | TRBV5-1 | - | TGCGCCAGCAGCCGAGGACTAGCGTCTACCTCCTCCTACGAGCAGTACTTC | CASSRGLASTSSYEQYF
- | TRBJ1-1 | TRBV11-2 | - | TGTGCCAGCAGCTTAGCCACAGGGACGGCTTTCTTT | CASSLATGTAFF
TRBD2 | TRBJ2-7 | TRBV5-3 | - | TGTGCCAGCAGCCAAGGGGCGGGAGGGCCCAGGCAGTACTTC | CASSQGAGGPRQYF
TRBD1 | TRBJ2-3 | TRBV4-1 | - | TGCGCCAGCAGCCAAGAAAGGGGACAGGGGGTCGCAGATACGCAGTATTTT | CASSQERGQGVADTQYF
- | TRBJ1-1 | TRBV5-1 | - | TGCGCCAGCAGCCGCAACAGGGAGGTGAACACTGAAGCTTTCTTT | CASSRNREVNTEAFF
- | TRBJ2-2 | TRBV7-9 | - | TGTGCCAGCAGCTCACTTGGGCCCGGGGAGCTGTTTTTT | CASSSLGPGELFF
- | TRBJ1-5 | TRBV28 | - | TGTGCCAGCAGTTTTGGAGACAACCTCAATCAGCCCCAGCATTTT | CASSFGDNLNQPQHF
- | TRBJ2-7 | TRBV19 | once | TGTGCCAGTAGTATCCGGGCCGGGAGCAGGGCCGAGCAGTACTTC | CASSIRAGSRAEQYF
- | TRBJ1-2 | TRBV6-5 | - | TGTGCCAGCAGTTACTCGGGCCAGAGTTCTAACTATGGCTACACCTTC | CASSYSGQSSNYGYTF
TRBD1 | TRBJ1-1 | TRBV7-9 | - | TGTGCCAGCAGCGACTACAGGGGGGGGGCTGAAGCTTTCTTT | CASSDYRGGAEAFF
TRBD1 | TRBJ1-2 | TRBV28 | once | TGTGCCAGCAGTTCTCCAGGGACAGGGGGCTACACCTTC | CASSSPGTGGYTF
- | TRBJ2-3 | TRBV9 | - | TGTGCCAGCAGCAAGTTTGTGGAAGATACGCAGTATTTT | CASSKFVEDTQYF
- | TRBJ1-6 | TRBV28 | - | TGTGCCACCTCCCCCCTGAGCTCCTATAATTCACCCCTCCACTTT | CATSPLSSYNSPLHF
- | TRBJ1-2 | TRBV6-5 | - | TGTGCCAGCACTCCCATCCAAGGTTATGGCTACACCTTC | CASTPIQGYGYTF
- | TRBJ1-5 | TRBV10-1 | - | TGCGCCAGCAGCACAGGGCTCAATCAGCCCCAGCATTTT | CASSTGLNQPQHF
TRBD2 | TRBJ2-2 | TRBV27 | - | TGTGCCAGCAGTAGCACCGGGACTAGCGAGTACGGGGAGCTGTTTTTT | CASSSTGTSEYGELFF
- | TRBJ1-1 | TRBV5-1 | - | TGCGCCAGCAGCGTCGGACCCATGAACACTGAAGCTTTCTTT | CASSVGPMNTEAFF
- | TRBJ1-4 | TRBV10-3 | - | TGTGCCATCCAAAGGGGAGGGAATGAAAAACTGTTTTTT | CAIQRGGNEKLFF
TRBD1 | TRBJ1-2 | TRBV29-1 | - | TGCAGCGTACACCAGGGGGCGGCGAACTATGGCTACACCTTC | CSVHQGAANYGYTF
- | TRBJ1-2 | TRBV20-1 | - | TGCAGTGCTAGTCGTTCTGGCTACACCTTC | CSASRSGYTF
- | TRBJ1-1 | TRBV5-1 | - | TGCGCCAGCAGCTTGGGGGTGGCGGGGGTCACTGAAGCTTTCTTT | CASSLGVAGVTEAFF